This TCR beta chain derives from a study of OX40 agonist ivuxolimab in advanced cancers. Study-wide context: Clinicians treated patients with ivuxolimab, an agonistic anti-OX40 (CD134) antibody. Points from the study as a whole: Determination of antigen specificity was not performed for the expanded peripheral T cells. It was also the case that some nonresponders had low normalized T-cell clonal expansion. Circulating CD4+ and CD8+ T cells showed clonal expansion by week 6 at 0.1 to 3.0 mg/kg.

Some clones are missing from TCRdb's copy, which holds only in-frame ones; the method was immunoSEQ multiplex PCR. The repertoire holds roughly 68,000 clones, with less than 95% as singletons. This CDR3 is 16 amino acids long. The ends lost 0 bases at V and 7 bases at J; junction bases unmatched: 10. The germline V gene has CDR1 MGHRA and CDR2 YSYEKL. This clone was seen once. Antigen unknown. The genes are TRBV4-1 and TRBJ2-7; TRBD2 agrees at 9 bases. This clonotype originated in an adult with an advanced solid tumor such as melanoma, head and neck, liver or kidney cancer. The sequenced sample was CD4+ or CD8+ T cells sorted from blood, obtained in a trial of the OX40 agonist ivuxolimab. The CDR3 nucleotides are TGCGCCAGCAGCCAAGACGTTTCAGCGGGAGGACGAGAGCAGTACTTC. It yields the protein CASSQDVSAGGREQYF.